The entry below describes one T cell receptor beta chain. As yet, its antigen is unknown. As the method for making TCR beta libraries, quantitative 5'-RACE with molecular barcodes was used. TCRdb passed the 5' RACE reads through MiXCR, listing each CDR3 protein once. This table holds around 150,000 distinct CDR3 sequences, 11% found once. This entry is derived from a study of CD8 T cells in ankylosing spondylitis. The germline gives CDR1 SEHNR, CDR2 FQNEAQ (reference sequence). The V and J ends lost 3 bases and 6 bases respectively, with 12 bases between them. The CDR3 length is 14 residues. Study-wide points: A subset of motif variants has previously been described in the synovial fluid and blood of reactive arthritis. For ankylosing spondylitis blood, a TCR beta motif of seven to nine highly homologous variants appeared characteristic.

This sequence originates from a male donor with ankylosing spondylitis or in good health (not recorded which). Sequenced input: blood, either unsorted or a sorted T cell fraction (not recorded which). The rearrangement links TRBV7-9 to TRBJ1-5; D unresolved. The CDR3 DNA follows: TGTGCCAGCAGCTTGAATGGTTTCGCTCAGCCCCAGCATTTT. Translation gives CASSLNGFAQPQHF. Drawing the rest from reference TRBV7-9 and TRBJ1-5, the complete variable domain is DTGVSQNPRHKITKRGQNVTFRCDPISEHNRLYWYRQTLGQGPEFLTYFQNEAQLEKSRLLSDRFSAERPKGSFSTLEIQRTEQGDSAMYLCASSLNGFAQPQHFGDGTRLSIL.